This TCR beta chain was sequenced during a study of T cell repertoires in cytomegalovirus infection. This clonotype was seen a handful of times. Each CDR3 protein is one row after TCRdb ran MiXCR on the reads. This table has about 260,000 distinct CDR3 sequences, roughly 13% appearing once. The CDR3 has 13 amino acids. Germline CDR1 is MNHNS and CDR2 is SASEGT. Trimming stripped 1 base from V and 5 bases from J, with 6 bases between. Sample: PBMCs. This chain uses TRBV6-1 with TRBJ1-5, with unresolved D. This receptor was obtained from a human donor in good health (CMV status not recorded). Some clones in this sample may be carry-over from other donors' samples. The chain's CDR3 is CASSEGPYQPQHF. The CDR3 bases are TGTGCCAGCAGTGAAGGACCTTATCAGCCCCAGCATTTT.